Below, one T cell receptor beta chain is given with its context. These data originate in a study of blood T cell repertoires in COVID-19. Study details: The United States, Italy and Spain were the sources of the acute and convalescent COVID-19 samples.

Using immunoSEQ multiplex PCR, the repertoire was profiled, and TCRdb retains in-frame clones only, with some absent. The sample lists about 150,000 clones, about 83% occurring once. The germline V gene has CDR1 SGDLS and CDR2 YYNGEE. Losses at the gene ends were 3 bases for V and 4 bases for J; bases not matched to a gene: 6. The CDR3 is made up of 14 amino acids. V is TRBV9 and J is TRBJ1-2; 7 nucleotides agree with TRBD1. This TCR derives from a man aged 45-65 years with acute or convalescent COVID-19. Sample: peripheral blood. The CDR3 sequence: CASSAQQGLYGYTF. In nucleotides, the CDR3 is TGTGCCAGCAGCGCCCAACAGGGGCTCTATGGCTACACCTTC. Full variable domain (rest looked up from reference TRBV9 and TRBJ1-2): DSGVTQTPKHLITATGQRVTLRCSPRSGDLSVYWYQQSLDQGLQFLIQYYNGEERAKGNILERFSAQQFPDLHSELNLSSLELGDSALYFCASSAQQGLYGYTFGSGTRLTVV.